Described below is a single T cell receptor beta chain sequence and its context. Enrollment of patients from Seattle took place during active infection, with longitudinal follow-up. In germline, CDR1 is PRHDT, CDR2 FYEKMQ (reference sequence). CDR3 size: 13 residues. With 0 bases removed from V and 5 bases from J, the gap between germline ends came to 8 bases. In the original workflow: Amplification from reference gene primers served as the basis for estimated nucleated cell counts. The table came from immunoSEQ multiplex PCR; TCRdb's copy has only in-frame clones and leaves some out. V, J and clone size derive from that table, while D and trimming were established from the DNA sequence. The table shows about 480,000 clones, with about 91% occurring only once. This sample was taken from a study of blood T cell repertoires in COVID-19. Looking at the study overall: Both acute and convalescent COVID-19 samples were obtained from the United States, Italy and Spain. The analysed material was cDNA or gDNA that came from T cells, B-cell-depleted T cells, or PBMCs.

The sequencing input was peripheral blood. This TCR derives from a woman between 45 and 65 years old with COVID-19, enrolled during active disease. The V gene is TRBV13, the J gene TRBJ2-7, with a weak D call TRBD2 (6 bases). CDR3 residues: CASSLGGGDEQYF. Here the CDR3 DNA reads TGTGCCAGCAGCTTAGGGGGCGGGGACGAGCAGTACTTC.